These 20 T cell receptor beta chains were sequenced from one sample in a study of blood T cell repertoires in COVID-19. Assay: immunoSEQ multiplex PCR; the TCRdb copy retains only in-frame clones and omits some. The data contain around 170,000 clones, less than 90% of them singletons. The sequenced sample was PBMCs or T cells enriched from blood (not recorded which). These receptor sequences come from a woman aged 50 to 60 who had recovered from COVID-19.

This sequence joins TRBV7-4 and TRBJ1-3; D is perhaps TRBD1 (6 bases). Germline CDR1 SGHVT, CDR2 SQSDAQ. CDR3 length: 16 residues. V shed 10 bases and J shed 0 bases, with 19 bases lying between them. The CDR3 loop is CATSGTPGLSGNTIYF. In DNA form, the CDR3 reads TGTGCCACCTCCGGGACACCCGGTCTCTCTGGAAACACCATATATTTT.

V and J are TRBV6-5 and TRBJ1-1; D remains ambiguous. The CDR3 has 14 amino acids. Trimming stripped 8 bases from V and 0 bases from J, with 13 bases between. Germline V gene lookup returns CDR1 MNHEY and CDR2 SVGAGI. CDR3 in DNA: TGTGCCAGCGAGCTCCCCCCCATGAACACTGAAGCTTTCTTT. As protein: CASELPPMNTEAFF.

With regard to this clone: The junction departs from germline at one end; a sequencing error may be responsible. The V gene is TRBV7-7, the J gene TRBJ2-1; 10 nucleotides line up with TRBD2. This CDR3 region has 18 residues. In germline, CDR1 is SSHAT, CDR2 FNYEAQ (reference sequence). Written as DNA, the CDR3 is TGTGCTAGCAGCTTAGCGTTTTGGGCTAGCGGGAGTACAAATGAGCAGTTCTTC. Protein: CASSLAFWASGSTNEQFF.

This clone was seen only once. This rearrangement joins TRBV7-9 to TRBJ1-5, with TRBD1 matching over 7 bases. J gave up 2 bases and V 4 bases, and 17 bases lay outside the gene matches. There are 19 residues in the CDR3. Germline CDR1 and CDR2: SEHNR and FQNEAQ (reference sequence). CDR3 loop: CASSSAGSGGEVGNQPQHF. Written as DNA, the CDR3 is TGTGCCAGCAGCTCCGCTGGTTCAGGGGGAGAGGTGGGCAATCAGCCCCAGCATTTT.

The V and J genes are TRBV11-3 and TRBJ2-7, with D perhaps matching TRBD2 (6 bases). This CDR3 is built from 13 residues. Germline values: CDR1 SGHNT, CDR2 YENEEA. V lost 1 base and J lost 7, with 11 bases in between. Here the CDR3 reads CASSLVIGGEQYF. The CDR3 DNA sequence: TGTGCCAGCAGCTTAGTAATCGGGGGAGAGCAGTACTTC.

CDR3 in amino acids: CAWSVAGRSYEQFF. CDR3 in DNA: TGTGCCTGGAGTGTCGCTGGTAGGAGTTATGAGCAGTTCTTC. This sequence joins TRBV30 and TRBJ2-1; D call uncertain. V lost 0 bases and J 8 bases, leaving 14 bases between the germline ends. The CDR3 extends over 14 amino acids. In germline, CDR1 is GTSNPN, CDR2 SVGIG (reference sequence). Together with reference TRBV30 and TRBJ2-1, the CDR3 gives the full variable domain: SQTIHQWPATLVQPVGSPLSLECTVEGTSNPNLYWYRQAAGRGLQLLFYSVGIGQISSEVPQNLSASRPQDRQFILSSKKLLLSDSGFYLCAWSVAGRSYEQFFGPGTRLTVL.

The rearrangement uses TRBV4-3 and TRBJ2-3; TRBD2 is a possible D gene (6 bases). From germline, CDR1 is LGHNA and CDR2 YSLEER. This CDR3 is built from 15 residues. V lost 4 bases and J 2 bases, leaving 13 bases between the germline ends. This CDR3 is CASSPRGVTTDTQYF. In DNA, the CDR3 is TGCGCCAGCAGCCCTCGCGGGGTGACCACAGATACGCAGTATTTT.

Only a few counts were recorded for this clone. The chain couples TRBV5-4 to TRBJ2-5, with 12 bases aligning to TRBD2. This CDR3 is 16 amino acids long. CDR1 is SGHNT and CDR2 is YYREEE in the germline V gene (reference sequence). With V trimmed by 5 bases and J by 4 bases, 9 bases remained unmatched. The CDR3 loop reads CASSLTSGSGGETQYF. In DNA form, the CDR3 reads TGTGCCAGCAGTTTGACTAGCGGGAGCGGTGGAGAGACCCAGTACTTC. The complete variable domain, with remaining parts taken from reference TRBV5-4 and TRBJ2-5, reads ETGVTQSPTHLIKTRGQQVTLRCSSQSGHNTVSWYQQALGQGPQFIFQYYREEENGRGNFPPRFSGLQFPNYSSELNVNALELDDSALYLCASSLTSGSGGETQYFGPGTRLLVL.

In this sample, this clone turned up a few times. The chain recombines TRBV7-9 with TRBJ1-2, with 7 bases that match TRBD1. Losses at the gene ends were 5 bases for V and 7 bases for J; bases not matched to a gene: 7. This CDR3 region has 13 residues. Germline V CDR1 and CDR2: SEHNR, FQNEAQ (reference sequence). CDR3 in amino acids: CASSPQQGFGYTF. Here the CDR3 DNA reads TGTGCCAGCAGCCCCCAACAGGGGTTTGGCTACACCTTC.

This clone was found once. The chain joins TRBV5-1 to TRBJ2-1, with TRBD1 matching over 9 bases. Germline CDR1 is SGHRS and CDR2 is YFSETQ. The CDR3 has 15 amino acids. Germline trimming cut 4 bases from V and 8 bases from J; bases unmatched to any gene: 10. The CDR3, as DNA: TGCGCCAGCAGCCAGGGACAGGGAGGCACGGATGAGCAGTTCTTC. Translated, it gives CASSQGQGGTDEQFF.

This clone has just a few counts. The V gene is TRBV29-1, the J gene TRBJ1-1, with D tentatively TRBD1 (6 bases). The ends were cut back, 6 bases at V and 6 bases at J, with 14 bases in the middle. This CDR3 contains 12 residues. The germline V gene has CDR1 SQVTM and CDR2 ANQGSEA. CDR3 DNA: TGCAGCGTCGAACTTGACAGGTCTGAAGCTTTCTTT. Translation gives CSVELDRSEAFF.

CDR3 protein: CASTTTGGAGYEQYF. CDR3 nucleotides: TGTGCCAGCACCACAACAGGGGGCGCAGGATACGAGCAGTACTTC. The rearrangement joins TRBV28 to TRBJ2-7; 9 nucleotides align to TRBD1. Germline trimming cut 7 bases from V and 4 bases from J; bases unmatched to any gene: 11. Germline V gene data show CDR1 as MDHEN and CDR2 as SYDVKM. CDR3 length: 15 amino acids.

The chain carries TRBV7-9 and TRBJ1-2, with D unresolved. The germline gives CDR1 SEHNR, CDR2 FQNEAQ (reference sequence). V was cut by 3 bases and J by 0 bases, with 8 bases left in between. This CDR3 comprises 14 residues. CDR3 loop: CASSLSFANYGYTF. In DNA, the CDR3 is TGTGCCAGCAGCTTGAGTTTTGCTAACTATGGCTACACCTTC.

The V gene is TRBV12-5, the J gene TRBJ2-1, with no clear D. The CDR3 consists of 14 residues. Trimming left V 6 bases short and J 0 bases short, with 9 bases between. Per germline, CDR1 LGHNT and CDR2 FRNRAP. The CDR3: CASGIGSSYNEQFF. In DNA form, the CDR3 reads TGTGCTAGTGGCATTGGTAGCTCCTACAATGAGCAGTTCTTC. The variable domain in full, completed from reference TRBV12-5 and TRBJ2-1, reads DARVTQTPRHKVTEMGQEVTMRCQPILGHNTVFWYRQTMMQGLELLAYFRNRAPLDDSGMPKDRFSAEMPDATLATLKIQPSEPRDSAVYFCASGIGSSYNEQFFGPGTRLTVL.

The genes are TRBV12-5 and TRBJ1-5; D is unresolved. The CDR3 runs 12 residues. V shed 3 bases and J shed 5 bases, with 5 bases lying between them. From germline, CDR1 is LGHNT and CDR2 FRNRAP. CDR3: CASGLDYQPQHF. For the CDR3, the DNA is TGTGCTAGTGGTTTAGACTATCAGCCCCAGCATTTT.

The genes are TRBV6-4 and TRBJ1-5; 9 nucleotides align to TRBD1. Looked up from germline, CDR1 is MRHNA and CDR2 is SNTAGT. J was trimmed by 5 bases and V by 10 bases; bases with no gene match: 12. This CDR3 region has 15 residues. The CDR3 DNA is TGTGCCACCCGACTGGACAGGGGACGGGATCAGCCCCAGCATTTT. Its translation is CATRLDRGRDQPQHF.

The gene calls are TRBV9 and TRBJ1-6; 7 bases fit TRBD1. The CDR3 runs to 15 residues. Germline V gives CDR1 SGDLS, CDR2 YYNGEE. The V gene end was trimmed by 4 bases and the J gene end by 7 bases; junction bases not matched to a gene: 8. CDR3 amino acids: CASSPRTGQNSPLHF. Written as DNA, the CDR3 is TGTGCCAGCAGCCCTCGGACAGGTCAAAATTCACCCCTCCACTTT. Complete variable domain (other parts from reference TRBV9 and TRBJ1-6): DSGVTQTPKHLITATGQRVTLRCSPRSGDLSVYWYQQSLDQGLQFLIQYYNGEERAKGNILERFSAQQFPDLHSELNLSSLELGDSALYFCASSPRTGQNSPLHFGNGTRLTVT.

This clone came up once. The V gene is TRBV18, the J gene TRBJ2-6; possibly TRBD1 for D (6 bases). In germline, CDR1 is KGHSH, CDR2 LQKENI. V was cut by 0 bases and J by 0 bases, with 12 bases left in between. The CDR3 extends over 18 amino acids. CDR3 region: CASSPPLQGSSGANVLTF. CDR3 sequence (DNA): TGTGCCAGCTCACCACCGTTGCAGGGGAGCTCTGGGGCCAACGTCCTGACTTTC.

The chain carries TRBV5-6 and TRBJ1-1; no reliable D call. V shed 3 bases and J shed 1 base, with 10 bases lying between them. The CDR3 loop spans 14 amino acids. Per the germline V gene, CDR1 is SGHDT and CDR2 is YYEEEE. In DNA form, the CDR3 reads TGTGCCAGCAGCTCGGCACTACCGAACACTGAAGCTTTCTTT. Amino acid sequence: CASSSALPNTEAFF.

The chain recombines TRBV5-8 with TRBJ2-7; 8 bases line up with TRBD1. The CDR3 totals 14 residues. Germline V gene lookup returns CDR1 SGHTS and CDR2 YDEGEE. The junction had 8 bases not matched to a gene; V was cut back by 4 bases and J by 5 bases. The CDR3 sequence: CASSLGQVRDEQYF. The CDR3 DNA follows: TGTGCCAGCAGCCTGGGACAGGTTCGTGACGAGCAGTACTTC.